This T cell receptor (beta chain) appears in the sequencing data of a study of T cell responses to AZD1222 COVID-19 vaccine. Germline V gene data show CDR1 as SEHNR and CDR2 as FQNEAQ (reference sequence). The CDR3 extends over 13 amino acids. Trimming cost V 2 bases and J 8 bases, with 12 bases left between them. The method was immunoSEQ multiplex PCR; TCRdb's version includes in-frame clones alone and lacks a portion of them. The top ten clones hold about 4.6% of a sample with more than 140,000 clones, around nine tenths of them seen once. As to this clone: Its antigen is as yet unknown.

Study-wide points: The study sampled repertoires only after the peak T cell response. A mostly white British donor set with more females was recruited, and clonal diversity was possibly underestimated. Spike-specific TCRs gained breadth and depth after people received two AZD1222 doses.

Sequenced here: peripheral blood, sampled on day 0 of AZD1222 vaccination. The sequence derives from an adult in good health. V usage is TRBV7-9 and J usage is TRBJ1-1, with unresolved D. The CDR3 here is CASSLPGGSEAFF. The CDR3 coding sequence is TGTGCCAGCAGCTTACCGGGCGGATCGGAAGCTTTCTTT.